This T cell receptor (beta chain) was sequenced in a study of somatic mutations in cytotoxic T cells in rheumatoid arthritis. Libraries were prepared by immunoSEQ multiplex PCR; TCRdb keeps only in-frame clonotypes and omits some of them. The sample consists of 10,000 to 12,000 clones, approximately 90% of them appearing once. The junction had 13 bases not matched to a gene; V was cut back by 3 bases and J by 3 bases. From germline, CDR1 is MDHEN and CDR2 SYDVKM. The CDR3 loop spans 17 amino acids. The sample was CD4+ T cells sorted from blood. The TCR sequence derives from a woman in her late teens or twenties with rheumatoid arthritis. The gene calls are TRBV28 and TRBJ2-7; TRBD1 agrees at 8 bases. The CDR3 nucleotides are TGTGCCAGCAGTTTTATTCGACAGGGGCTACACATCTACGAGCAGTACTTC. Encoded protein: CASSFIRQGLHIYEQYF.